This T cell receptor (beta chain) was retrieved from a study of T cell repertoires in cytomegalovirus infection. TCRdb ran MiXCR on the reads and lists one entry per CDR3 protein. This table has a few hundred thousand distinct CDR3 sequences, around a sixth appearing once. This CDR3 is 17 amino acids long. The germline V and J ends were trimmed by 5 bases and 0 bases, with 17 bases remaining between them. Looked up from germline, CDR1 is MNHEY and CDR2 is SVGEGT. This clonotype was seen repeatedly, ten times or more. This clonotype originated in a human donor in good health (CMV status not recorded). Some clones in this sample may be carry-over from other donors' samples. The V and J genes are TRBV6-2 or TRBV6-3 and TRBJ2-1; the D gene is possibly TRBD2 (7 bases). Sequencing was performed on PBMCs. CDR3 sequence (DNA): TGTGCCAGCAGTCCCCTGAGGGGGGGATACTCCTACAATGAGCAGTTCTTC. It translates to CASSPLRGGYSYNEQFF.